This T cell receptor (beta chain) was recovered during a study of OX40 agonist ivuxolimab in advanced cancers. CDR1 is SGHDT and CDR2 is YYEEEE in the germline V gene. Trimming at V came to 3 bases and at J to 2 bases, leaving 5 bases not matched to a gene. The CDR3 extends over 14 amino acids. Study-wide findings and caveats: Clonal expansion by week 6 occurred in CD4+ and CD8+ blood T cells (at 0.1 to 3.0 mg/kg).

TCRdb's copy holds only in-frame clones and misses some; the assay was immunoSEQ multiplex PCR. The sample shows approximately 40,000 clones, about 80% of them seen only once. Comments on this clone: Its antigen is unidentified.

Specimen: CD4+ or CD8+ T cells sorted from blood, collected in a trial of the OX40 agonist ivuxolimab. This receptor was taken from an adult with an advanced solid tumor such as melanoma, head and neck, liver or kidney cancer. This chain links TRBV5-6 with TRBJ2-7; TRBD2 matches 7 bases. The CDR3 DNA reads as TGTGCCAGCAGCTGGGGACTATTGACCTACGAGCAGTACTTC. Amino acid sequence: CASSWGLLTYEQYF.